This T cell receptor (beta chain) came from a study of OX40 agonist ivuxolimab in advanced cancers. The V gene lost 4 bases and the J gene lost 4 bases, with 15 bases spanning the gap. CDR1 is SGHDT and CDR2 is YYEEEE in the germline V gene. The CDR3 contains 14 residues. The data were produced by immunoSEQ multiplex PCR, yet TCRdb's version contains in-frame clones alone and is incomplete. The data contain about 100,000 clones, 80% to 95% of them singletons. The source of this sequence is an adult with an advanced solid tumor such as melanoma, head and neck, liver or kidney cancer. Sample: CD4+ or CD8+ T cells sorted from blood, taken in a trial of the OX40 agonist ivuxolimab. The chain employs TRBV5-6 and TRBJ2-7; D is unresolved. As DNA, the CDR3 is TGTGCCAGCAGCCCGGCCGGGCAGGAGTACGAGCAGTACTTC. It encodes CASSPAGQEYEQYF.